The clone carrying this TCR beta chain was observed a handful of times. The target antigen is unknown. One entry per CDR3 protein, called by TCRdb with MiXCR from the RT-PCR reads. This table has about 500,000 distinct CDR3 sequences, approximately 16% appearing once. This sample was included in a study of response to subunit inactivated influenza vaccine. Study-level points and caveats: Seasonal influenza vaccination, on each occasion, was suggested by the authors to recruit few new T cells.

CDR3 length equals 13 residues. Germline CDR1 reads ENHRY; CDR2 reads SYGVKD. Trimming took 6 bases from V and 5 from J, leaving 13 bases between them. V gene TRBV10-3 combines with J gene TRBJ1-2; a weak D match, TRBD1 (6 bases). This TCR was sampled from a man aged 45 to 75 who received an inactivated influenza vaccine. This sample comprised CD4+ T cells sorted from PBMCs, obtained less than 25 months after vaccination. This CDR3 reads CAISYRDKYGYTF. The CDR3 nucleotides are TGTGCCATCAGCTACCGGGACAAGTATGGCTACACCTTC.